This T cell receptor (beta chain) was retrieved from a study of CD8 T cells in ankylosing spondylitis. Findings and caveats of the study: Disease-associated clones were reportedly significantly overrepresented in matched ankylosing spondylitis synovial fluid. Characteristic, it appeared, of ankylosing spondylitis blood was a TCR beta motif of about eight highly homologous variants.

Each TCR beta library was made by quantitative 5'-RACE that incorporated molecular barcodes. One entry per CDR3 protein, called by TCRdb with MiXCR from the 5' RACE reads. The table includes 350,000 or so distinct CDR3 sequences, around 8% detected once. The germline V gene has CDR1 SEHNR and CDR2 FQNEAQ (reference sequence). After removal of 6 bases from V and 1 base from J, the junction contained 7 bases not matched to a gene. The CDR3 loop spans 17 amino acids. A few counts support this clonotype. What it binds is not known. The chain is built from TRBV7-9 and TRBJ2-1; TRBD2 matches at 12 bases. This clonotype was sampled from a male donor with ankylosing spondylitis. Material for sequencing was blood, either unsorted or a sorted T cell fraction (not recorded which). CDR3 region: CASRSSSGRESYNEQFF. CDR3 DNA: TGTGCCAGCAGAAGTTCTAGCGGGAGGGAATCCTACAATGAGCAGTTCTTC. Full variable domain (outside the CDR3, taken from reference TRBV7-9 and TRBJ2-1): DTGVSQNPRHKITKRGQNVTFRCDPISEHNRLYWYRQTLGQGPEFLTYFQNEAQLEKSRLLSDRFSAERPKGSFSTLEIQRTEQGDSAMYLCASRSSSGRESYNEQFFGPGTRLTVL.